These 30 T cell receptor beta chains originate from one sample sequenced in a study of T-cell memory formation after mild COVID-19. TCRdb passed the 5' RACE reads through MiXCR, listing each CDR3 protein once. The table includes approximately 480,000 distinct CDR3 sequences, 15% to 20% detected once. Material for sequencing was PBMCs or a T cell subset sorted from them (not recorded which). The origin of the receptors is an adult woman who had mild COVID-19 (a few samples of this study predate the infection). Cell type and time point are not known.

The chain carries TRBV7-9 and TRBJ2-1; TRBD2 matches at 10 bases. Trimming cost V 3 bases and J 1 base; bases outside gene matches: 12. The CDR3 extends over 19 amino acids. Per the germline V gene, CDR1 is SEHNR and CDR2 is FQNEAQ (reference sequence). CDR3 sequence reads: CASSLPVGASGSSYNEQFF. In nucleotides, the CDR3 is TGTGCCAGCAGCTTGCCGGTGGGGGCTAGCGGGAGTTCCTACAATGAGCAGTTCTTC.

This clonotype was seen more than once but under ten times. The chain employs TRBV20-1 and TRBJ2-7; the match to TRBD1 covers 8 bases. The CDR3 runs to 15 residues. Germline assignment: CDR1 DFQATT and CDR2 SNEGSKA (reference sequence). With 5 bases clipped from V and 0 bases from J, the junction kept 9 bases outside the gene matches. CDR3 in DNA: TGCAGTGCTGCGCCGGGACAGGTGCCCTCCTACGAGCAGTACTTC. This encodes CSAAPGQVPSYEQYF.

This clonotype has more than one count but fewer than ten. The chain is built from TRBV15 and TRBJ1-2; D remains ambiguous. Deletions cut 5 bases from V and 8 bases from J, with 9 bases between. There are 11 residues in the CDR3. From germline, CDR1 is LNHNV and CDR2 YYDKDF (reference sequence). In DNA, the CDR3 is TGTGCCACCAGCGAGGGTTTCGGCTACACCTTC. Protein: CATSEGFGYTF.

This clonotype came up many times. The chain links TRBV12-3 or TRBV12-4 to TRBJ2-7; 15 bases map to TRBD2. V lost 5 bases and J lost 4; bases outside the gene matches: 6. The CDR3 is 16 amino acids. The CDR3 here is CASSPGLAGGLYEQYF. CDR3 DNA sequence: TGTGCCAGCAGTCCGGGACTAGCGGGGGGATTGTACGAGCAGTACTTC.

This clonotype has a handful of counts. The chain's CDR3 is CASRKTLSSGIYEQYF. The CDR3 nucleotides are TGTGCCAGCAGGAAAACTCTCTCTAGCGGGATCTACGAGCAGTACTTC. This chain links TRBV12-3 or TRBV12-4 with TRBJ2-7; 9 bases map to TRBD2. The CDR3 consists of 16 residues. V lost 6 bases, J lost 3 bases, and 12 bases stayed unmatched.

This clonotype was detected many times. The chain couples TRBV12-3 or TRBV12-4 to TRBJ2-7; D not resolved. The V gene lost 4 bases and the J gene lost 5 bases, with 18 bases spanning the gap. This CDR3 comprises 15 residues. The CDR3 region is CASSWRSPSVNEQYF. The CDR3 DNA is TGTGCCAGCAGTTGGCGGTCACCCTCTGTCAACGAGCAGTACTTC.

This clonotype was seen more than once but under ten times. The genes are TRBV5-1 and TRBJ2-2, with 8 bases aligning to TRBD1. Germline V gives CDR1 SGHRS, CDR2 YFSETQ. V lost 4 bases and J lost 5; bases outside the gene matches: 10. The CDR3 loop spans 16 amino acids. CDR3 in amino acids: CASSPSGQGGTGELFF. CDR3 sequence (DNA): TGCGCCAGCAGCCCGAGCGGACAGGGTGGTACCGGGGAGCTGTTTTTT. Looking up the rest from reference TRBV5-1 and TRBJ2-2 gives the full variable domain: KAGVTQTPRYLIKTRGQQVTLSCSPISGHRSVSWYQQTPGQGLQFLFEYFSETQRNKGNFPGRFSGRQFSNSRSEMNVSTLELGDSALYLCASSPSGQGGTGELFFGEGSRLTVL.

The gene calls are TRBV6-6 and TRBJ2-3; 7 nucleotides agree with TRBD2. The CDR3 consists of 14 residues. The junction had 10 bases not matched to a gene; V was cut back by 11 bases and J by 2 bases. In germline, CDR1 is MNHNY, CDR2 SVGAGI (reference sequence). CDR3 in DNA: TGTGCCGGCACATATAGCGGGTCCACAGATACGCAGTATTTT. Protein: CAGTYSGSTDTQYF.

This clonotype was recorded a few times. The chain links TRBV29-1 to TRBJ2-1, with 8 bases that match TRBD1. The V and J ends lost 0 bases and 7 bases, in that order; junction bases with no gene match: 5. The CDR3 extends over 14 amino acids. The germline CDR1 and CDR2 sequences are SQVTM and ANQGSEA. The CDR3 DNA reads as TGCAGCGTTGAAGAGGACAGGGTGAGGAATGAGCAGTTCTTC. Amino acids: CSVEEDRVRNEQFF.

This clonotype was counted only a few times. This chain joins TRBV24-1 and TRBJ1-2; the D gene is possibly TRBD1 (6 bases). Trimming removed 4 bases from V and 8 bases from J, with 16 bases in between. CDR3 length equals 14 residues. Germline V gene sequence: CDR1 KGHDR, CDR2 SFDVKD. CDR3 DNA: TGTGCCACCAGTGACTCTAACAGGGTTGGAGGCTACACCTTC. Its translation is CATSDSNRVGGYTF.

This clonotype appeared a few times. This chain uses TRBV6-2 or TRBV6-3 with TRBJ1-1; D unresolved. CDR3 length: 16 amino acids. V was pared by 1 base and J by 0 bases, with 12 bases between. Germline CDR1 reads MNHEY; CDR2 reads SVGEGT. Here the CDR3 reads CASSYLAANLNTEAFF. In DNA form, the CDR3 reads TGTGCCAGCAGTTACTTGGCAGCTAATCTGAACACTGAAGCTTTCTTT.

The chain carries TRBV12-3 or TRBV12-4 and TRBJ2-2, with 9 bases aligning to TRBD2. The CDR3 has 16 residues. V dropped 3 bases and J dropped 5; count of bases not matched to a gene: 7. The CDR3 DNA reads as TGTGCCAGCAGTTTTATTGGGACTAGCAGGACCGGGGAGCTGTTTTTT. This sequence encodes CASSFIGTSRTGELFF.

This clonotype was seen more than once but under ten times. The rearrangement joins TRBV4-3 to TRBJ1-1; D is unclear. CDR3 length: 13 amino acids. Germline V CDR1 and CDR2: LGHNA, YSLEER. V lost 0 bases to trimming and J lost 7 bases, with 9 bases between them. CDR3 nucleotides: TGCGCCAGCAGCCAAGATCGGCAAATTGAAGCTTTCTTT. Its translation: CASSQDRQIEAFF.

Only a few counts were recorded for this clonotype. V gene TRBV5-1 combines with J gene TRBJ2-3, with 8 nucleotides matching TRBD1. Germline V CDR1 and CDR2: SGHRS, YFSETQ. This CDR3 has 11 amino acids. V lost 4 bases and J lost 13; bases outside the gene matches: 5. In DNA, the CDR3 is TGCGCCAGCAGCCTGGGGACAGGAGAGTATTTT. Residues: CASSLGTGEYF. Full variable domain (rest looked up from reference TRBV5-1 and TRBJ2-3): KAGVTQTPRYLIKTRGQQVTLSCSPISGHRSVSWYQQTPGQGLQFLFEYFSETQRNKGNFPGRFSGRQFSNSRSEMNVSTLELGDSALYLCASSLGTGEYFGPGTRLTVL.

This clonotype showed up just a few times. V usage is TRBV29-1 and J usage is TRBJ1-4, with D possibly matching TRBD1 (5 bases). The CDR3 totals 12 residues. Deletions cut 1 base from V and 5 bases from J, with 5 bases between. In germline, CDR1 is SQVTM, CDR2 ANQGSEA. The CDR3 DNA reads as TGCAGCGTTGAAGGGACAAATGAAAAACTGTTTTTT. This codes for CSVEGTNEKLFF. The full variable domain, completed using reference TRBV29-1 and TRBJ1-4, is SAVISQKPSRDICQRGTSLTIQCQVDSQVTMMFWYRQQPGQSLTLIATANQGSEATYESGFVIDKFPISRPNLTFSTLTVSNMSPEDSSIYLCSVEGTNEKLFFGSGTQLSVL.

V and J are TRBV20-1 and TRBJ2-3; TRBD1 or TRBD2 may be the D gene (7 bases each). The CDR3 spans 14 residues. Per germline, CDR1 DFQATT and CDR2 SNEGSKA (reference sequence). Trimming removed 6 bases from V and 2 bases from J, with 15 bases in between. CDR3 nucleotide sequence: TGCAGTGCGTCTCCAGGGGGGGACACAGATACGCAGTATTTT. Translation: CSASPGGDTDTQYF.

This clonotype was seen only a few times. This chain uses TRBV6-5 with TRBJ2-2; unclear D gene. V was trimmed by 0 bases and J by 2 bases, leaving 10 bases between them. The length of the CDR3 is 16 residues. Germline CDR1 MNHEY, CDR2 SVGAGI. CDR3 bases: TGTGCCAGCAGTTACTCACGACGCCCCAACACCGGGGAGCTGTTTTTT. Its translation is CASSYSRRPNTGELFF.

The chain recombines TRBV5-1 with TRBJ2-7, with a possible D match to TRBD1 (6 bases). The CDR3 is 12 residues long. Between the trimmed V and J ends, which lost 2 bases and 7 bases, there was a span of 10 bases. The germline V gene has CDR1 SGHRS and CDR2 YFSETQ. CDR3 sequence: CASSFQGWEQYF. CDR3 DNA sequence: TGCGCCAGCAGCTTTCAGGGGTGGGAGCAGTACTTC.

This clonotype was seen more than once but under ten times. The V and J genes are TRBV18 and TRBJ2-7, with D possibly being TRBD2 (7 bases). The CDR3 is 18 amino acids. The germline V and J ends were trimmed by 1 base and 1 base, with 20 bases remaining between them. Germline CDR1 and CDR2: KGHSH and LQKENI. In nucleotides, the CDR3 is TGTGCCAGCTCACCACTCCCGAGCGGAGGGGGAGGGTCCTACGAGCAGTACTTC. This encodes CASSPLPSGGGGSYEQYF.

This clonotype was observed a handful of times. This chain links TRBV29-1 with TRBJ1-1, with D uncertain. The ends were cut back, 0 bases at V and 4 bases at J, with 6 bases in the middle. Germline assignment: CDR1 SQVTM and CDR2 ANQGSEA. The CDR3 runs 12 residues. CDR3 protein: CSVEEGATEAFF. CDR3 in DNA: TGCAGCGTTGAAGAGGGTGCCACTGAAGCTTTCTTT.

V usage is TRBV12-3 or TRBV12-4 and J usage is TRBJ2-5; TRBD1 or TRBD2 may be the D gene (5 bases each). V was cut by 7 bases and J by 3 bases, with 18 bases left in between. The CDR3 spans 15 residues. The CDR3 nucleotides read TGTGCCAGCAAGGGGTATAGCGCCAGTAAAGAGACCCAGTACTTC. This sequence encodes CASKGYSASKETQYF.

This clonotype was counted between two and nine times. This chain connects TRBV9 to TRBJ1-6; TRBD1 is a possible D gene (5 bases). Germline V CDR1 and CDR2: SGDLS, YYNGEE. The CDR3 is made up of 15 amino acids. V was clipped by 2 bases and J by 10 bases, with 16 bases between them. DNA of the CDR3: TGTGCCAGCAGCGTCGGAGGGGCAGGGAGCTCACCCCTCCACTTT. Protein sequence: CASSVGGAGSSPLHF. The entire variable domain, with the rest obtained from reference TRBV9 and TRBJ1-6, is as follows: DSGVTQTPKHLITATGQRVTLRCSPRSGDLSVYWYQQSLDQGLQFLIQYYNGEERAKGNILERFSAQQFPDLHSELNLSSLELGDSALYFCASSVGGAGSSPLHFGNGTRLTVT.

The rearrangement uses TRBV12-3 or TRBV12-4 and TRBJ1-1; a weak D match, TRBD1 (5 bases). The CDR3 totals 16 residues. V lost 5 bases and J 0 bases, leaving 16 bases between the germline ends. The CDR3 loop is CASSLGTAPLNTEAFF. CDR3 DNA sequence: TGTGCCAGCAGTCTGGGGACGGCCCCTTTGAACACTGAAGCTTTCTTT.

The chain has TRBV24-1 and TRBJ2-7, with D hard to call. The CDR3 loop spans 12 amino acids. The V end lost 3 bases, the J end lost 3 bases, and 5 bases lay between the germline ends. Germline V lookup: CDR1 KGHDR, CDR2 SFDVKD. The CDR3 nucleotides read TGTGCCACCAGTGATGATGGCTACGAGCAGTACTTC. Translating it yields CATSDDGYEQYF.

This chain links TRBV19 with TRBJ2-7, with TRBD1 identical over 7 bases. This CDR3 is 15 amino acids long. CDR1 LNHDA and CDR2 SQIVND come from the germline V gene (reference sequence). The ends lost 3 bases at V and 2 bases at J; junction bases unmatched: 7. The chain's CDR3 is CASSIHRGKAYEQYF. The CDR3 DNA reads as TGTGCCAGTAGTATTCACAGGGGAAAAGCCTACGAGCAGTACTTC.

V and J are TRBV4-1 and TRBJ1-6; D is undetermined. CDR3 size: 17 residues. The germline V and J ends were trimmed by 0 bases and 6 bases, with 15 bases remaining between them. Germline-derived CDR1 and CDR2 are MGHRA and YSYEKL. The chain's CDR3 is CASSQDSMVQPNSPLHF. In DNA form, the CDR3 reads TGCGCCAGCAGCCAAGATAGCATGGTCCAGCCTAATTCACCCCTCCACTTT.

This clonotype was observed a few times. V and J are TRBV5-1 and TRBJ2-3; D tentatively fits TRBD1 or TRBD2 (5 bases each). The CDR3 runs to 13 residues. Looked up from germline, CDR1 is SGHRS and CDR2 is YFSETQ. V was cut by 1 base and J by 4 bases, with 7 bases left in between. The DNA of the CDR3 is TGCGCCAGCAGCTTGTGGGGACCAGATACGCAGTATTTT. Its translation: CASSLWGPDTQYF.

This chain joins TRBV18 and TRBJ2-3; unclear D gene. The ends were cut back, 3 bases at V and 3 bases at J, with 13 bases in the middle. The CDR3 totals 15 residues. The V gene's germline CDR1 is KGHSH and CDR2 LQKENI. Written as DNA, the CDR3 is TGTGCCAGCTCACCCTTAGGGATCCGTACAGATACGCAGTATTTT. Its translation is CASSPLGIRTDTQYF. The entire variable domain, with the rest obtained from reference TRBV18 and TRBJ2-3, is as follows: NAGVMQNPRHLVRRRGQEARLRCSPMKGHSHVYWYRQLPEEGLKFMVYLQKENIIDESGMPKERFSAEFPKEGPSILRIQQVVRGDSAAYFCASSPLGIRTDTQYFGPGTRLTVL.

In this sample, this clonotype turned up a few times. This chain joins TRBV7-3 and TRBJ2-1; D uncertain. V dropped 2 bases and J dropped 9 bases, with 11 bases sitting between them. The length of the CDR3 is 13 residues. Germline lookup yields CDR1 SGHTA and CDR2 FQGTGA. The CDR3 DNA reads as TGTGCCAGCAGCTTAGCCGGTGTTGGTGAGCAGTTCTTC. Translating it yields CASSLAGVGEQFF.

CDR3 residues: CATALLAGGTQETQYF. CDR3 DNA sequence: TGTGCCACGGCTCTTCTAGCGGGAGGAACACAAGAGACCCAGTACTTC. This chain links TRBV10-3 with TRBJ2-5; the match to TRBD2 covers 11 bases. In germline, CDR1 is ENHRY, CDR2 SYGVKD. J was trimmed by 2 bases and V by 10 bases; bases with no gene match: 12. The CDR3 consists of 16 residues.